The subject of this entry is one TCR beta chain. The CDR3 sequence is 16 residues long. V lost 2 bases to trimming and J lost 6 bases; unmatched junction nucleotides: 13. Germline V lookup: CDR1 SGHNT, CDR2 YYREEE (reference sequence). This sample was taken from a study of blood T cell repertoires in COVID-19. Only in-frame clones appear in the TCRdb table, and some are missing; sequencing was by immunoSEQ multiplex PCR. The sample has approximately 500,000 clones; around 85% are singletons. The chain combines TRBV5-4 with TRBJ1-1, with TRBD1 matching over 7 bases. Sequencing was done on a sample of peripheral blood. The source is a human donor in a cohort sampled during active COVID-19. The CDR3 DNA is TGTGCCAGCAGCTTATCCACCGGGACAGCCGCCGCTGAAGCTTTCTTT. It is translated as CASSLSTGTAAAEAFF. The full variable domain, rest sourced from reference TRBV5-4 and TRBJ1-1, is ETGVTQSPTHLIKTRGQQVTLRCSSQSGHNTVSWYQQALGQGPQFIFQYYREEENGRGNFPPRFSGLQFPNYSSELNVNALELDDSALYLCASSLSTGTAAAEAFFGQGTRLTVV.